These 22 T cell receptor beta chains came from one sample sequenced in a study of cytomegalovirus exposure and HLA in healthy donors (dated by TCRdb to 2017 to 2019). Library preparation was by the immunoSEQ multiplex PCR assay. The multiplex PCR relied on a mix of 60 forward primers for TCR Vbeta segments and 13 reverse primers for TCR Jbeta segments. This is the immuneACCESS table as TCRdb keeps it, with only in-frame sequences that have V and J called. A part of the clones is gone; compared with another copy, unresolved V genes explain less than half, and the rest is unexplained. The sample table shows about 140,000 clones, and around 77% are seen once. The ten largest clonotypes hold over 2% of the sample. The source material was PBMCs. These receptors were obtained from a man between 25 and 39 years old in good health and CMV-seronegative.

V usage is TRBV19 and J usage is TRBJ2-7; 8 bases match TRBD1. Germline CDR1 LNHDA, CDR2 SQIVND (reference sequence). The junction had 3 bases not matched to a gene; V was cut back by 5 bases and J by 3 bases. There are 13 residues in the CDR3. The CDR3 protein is CASSPGGYYEQYF. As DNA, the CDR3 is TGTGCCAGTAGTCCAGGGGGCTACTACGAGCAGTACTTC. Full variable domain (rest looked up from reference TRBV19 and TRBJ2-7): DGGITQSPKYLFRKEGQNVTLSCEQNLNHDAMYWYRQDPGQGLRLIYYSQIVNDFQKGDIAEGYSVSREKKESFPLTVTSAQKNPTAFYLCASSPGGYYEQYFGPGTRLTVT.

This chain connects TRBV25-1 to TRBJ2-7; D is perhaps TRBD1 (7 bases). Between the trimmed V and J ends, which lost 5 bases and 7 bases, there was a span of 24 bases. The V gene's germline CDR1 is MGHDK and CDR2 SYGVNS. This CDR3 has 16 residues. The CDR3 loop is CASSPAHGKGAGEQYF. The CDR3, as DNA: TGTGCCAGCAGTCCAGCCCACGGCAAGGGGGCGGGGGAGCAGTACTTC.

CDR3 loop: CASGPQGEGELFF. The CDR3 DNA reads as TGTGCCAGCGGACCTCAGGGGGAAGGGGAGCTGTTTTTT. This chain uses TRBV6-1 with TRBJ2-2; 7 positions match TRBD1. The CDR3 length is 13 residues. The junction had 8 bases not matched to a gene; V was cut back by 8 bases and J by 8 bases. The germline V gene encodes CDR1 MNHNS and CDR2 SASEGT.

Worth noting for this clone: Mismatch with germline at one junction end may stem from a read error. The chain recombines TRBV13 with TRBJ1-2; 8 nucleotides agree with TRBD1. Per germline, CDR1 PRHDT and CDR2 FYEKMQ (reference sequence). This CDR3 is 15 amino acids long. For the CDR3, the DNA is TGTGCCAGCAGCCTAAAACCGGGACAGGTCTATGGCTACCCCTTC. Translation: CASSLKPGQVYGYPF.

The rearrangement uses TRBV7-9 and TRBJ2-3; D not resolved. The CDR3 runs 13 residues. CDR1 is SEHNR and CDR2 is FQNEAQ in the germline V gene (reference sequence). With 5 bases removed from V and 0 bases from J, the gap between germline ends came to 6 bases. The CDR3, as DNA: TGTGCCAGCAGCATATCTAGCACAGATACGCAGTATTTT. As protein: CASSISSTDTQYF. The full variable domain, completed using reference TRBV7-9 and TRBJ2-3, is DTGVSQNPRHKITKRGQNVTFRCDPISEHNRLYWYRQTLGQGPEFLTYFQNEAQLEKSRLLSDRFSAERPKGSFSTLEIQRTEQGDSAMYLCASSISSTDTQYFGPGTRLTVL.

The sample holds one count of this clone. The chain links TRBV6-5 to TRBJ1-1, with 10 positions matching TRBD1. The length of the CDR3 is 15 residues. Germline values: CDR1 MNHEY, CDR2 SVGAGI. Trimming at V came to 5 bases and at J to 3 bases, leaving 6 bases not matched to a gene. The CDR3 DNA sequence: TGTGCCAGCAGTCGACGACAGGGGGCGGACACTGAAGCTTTCTTT. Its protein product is CASSRRQGADTEAFF.

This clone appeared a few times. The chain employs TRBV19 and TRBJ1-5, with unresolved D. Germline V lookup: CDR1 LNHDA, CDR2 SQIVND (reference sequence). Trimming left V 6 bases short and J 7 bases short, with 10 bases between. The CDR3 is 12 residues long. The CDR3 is CASSLLRQPQHF. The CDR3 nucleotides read TGTGCCAGTAGCCTGCTGAGGCAGCCCCAGCATTTT.

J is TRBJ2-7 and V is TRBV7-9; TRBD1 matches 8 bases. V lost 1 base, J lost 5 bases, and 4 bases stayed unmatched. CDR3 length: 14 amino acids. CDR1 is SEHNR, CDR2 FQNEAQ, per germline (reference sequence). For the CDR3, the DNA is TGTGCCAGCAGCTTAGGACAGGGGTACAACGAGCAGTACTTC. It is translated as CASSLGQGYNEQYF.

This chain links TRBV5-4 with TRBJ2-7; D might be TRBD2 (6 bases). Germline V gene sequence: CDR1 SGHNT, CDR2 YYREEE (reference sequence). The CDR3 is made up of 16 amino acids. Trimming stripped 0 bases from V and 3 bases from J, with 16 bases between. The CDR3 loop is CASSLGGRRDRYEQYF. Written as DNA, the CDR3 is TGTGCCAGCAGCTTGGGGGGCAGGCGGGATCGCTACGAGCAGTACTTC.

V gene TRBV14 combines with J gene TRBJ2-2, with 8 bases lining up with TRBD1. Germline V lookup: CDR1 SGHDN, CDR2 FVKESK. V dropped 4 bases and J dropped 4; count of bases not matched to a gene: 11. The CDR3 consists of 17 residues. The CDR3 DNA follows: TGTGCCAGCAGCCCGAAGGCAGGGGGCCCAATCACCGGGGAGCTGTTTTTT. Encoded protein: CASSPKAGGPITGELFF.

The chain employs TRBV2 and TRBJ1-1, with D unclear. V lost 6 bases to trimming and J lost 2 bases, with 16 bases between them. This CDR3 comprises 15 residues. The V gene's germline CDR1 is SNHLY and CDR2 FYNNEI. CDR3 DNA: TGTGCCAGCAGAACCTCCAGCGCACCTAACACTGAAGCTTTCTTT. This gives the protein CASRTSSAPNTEAFF.

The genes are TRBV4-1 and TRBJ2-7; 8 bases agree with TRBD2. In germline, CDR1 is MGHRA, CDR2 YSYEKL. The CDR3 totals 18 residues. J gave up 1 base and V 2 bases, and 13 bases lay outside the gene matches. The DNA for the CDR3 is TGCGCCAGCAGCCAATCTGGGTCGGGTAGCGGGGCTTCCTACGAGCAGTACTTC. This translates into CASSQSGSGSGASYEQYF.

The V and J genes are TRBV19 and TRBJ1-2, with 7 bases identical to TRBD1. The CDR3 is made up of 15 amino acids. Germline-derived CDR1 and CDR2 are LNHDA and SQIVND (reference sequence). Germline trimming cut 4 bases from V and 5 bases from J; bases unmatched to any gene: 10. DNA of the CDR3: TGTGCCAGTAGTAGCCCTCTTGACAGGGAATATGGCTACACCTTC. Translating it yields CASSSPLDREYGYTF.

As DNA, the CDR3 is TGCGCCAGCCGGAACCAACAGGGGTGGGAGACCCAGTACTTC. Translation: CASRNQQGWETQYF. V is TRBV10-2 and J is TRBJ2-5; 7 nucleotides agree with TRBD1. V gave up 8 bases and J gave up 5 bases; unmatched junction bases: 11. The CDR3 is 14 residues long. Germline CDR1 WSHSY, CDR2 SAAADI.

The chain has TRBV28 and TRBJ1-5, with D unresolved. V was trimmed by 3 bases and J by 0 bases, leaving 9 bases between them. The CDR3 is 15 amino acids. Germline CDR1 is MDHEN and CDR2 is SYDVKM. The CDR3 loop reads CASSFPGSSNQPQHF. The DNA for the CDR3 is TGTGCCAGCAGTTTCCCCGGGAGTAGCAATCAGCCCCAGCATTTT.

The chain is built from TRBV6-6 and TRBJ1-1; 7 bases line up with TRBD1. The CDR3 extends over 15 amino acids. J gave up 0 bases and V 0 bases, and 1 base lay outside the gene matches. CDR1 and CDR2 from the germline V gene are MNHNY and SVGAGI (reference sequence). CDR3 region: CASSYSQGVNTEAFF. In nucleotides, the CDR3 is TGTGCCAGCAGTTACTCCCAGGGGGTGAACACTGAAGCTTTCTTT.

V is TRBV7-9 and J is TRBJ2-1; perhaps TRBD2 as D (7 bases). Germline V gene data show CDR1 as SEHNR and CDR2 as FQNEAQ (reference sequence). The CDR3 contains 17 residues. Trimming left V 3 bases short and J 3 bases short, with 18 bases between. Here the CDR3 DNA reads TGTGCCAGCAGCTTTAGGGGGGGACCTGACTTCTACAATGAGCAGTTCTTC. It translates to CASSFRGGPDFYNEQFF.

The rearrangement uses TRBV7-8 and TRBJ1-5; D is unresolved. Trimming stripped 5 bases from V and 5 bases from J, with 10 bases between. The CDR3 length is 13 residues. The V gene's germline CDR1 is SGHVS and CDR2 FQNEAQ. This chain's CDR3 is CASSPPGYQPQHF. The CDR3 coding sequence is TGTGCCAGCAGCCCCCCGGGGTATCAGCCCCAGCATTTT. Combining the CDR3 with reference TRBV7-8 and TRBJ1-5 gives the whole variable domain GAGVSQSPRYKVAKRGQDVALRCDPISGHVSLFWYQQALGQGPEFLTYFQNEAQLDKSGLPSDRFFAERPEGSVSTLKIQRTQQEDSAVYLCASSPPGYQPQHFGDGTRLSIL.

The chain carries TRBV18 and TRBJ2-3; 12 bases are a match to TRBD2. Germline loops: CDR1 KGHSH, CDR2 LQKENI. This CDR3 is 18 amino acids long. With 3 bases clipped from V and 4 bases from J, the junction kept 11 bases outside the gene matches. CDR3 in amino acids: CASSPRTTSGSRADTQYF. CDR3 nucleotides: TGTGCCAGCTCACCCCGAACGACTAGCGGGAGTCGCGCAGATACGCAGTATTTT.

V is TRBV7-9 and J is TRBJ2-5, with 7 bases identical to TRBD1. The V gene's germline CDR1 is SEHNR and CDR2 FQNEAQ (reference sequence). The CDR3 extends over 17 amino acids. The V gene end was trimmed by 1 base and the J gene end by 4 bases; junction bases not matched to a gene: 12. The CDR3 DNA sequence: TGTGCCAGCAGCTTAGGTCCCGGGACAGTAATAGGAGAGACCCAGTACTTC. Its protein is CASSLGPGTVIGETQYF.

CDR3 amino acids: CASSEIAGALEQYF. The CDR3 nucleotides are TGTGCCAGCAGTGAAATAGCGGGAGCCCTCGAGCAGTACTTC. The V call is TRBV6-1, the J call TRBJ2-7, with 9 bases aligning to TRBD2. Germline V gives CDR1 MNHNS, CDR2 SASEGT. CDR3 length equals 14 residues. V lost 2 bases, J lost 6 bases, and 5 bases stayed unmatched.

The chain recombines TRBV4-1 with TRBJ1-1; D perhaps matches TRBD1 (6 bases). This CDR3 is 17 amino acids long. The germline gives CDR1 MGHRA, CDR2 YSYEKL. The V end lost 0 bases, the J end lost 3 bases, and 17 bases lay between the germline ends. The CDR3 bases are TGCGCCAGCAGCCAAGAAACAGGGCAGATCATGGACACTGAAGCTTTCTTT. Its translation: CASSQETGQIMDTEAFF.